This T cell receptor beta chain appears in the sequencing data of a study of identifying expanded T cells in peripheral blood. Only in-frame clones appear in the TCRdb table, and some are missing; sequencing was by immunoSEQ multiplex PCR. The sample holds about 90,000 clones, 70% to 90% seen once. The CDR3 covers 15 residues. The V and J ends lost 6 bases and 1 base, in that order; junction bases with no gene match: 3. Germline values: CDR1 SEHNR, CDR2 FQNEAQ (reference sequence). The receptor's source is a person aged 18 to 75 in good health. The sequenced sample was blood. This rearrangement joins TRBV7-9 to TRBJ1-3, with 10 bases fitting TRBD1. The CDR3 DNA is TGTGCCAGCAGGAGACAGGGGGCTTCTGGAAACACCATATATTTT. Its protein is CASRRQGASGNTIYF.